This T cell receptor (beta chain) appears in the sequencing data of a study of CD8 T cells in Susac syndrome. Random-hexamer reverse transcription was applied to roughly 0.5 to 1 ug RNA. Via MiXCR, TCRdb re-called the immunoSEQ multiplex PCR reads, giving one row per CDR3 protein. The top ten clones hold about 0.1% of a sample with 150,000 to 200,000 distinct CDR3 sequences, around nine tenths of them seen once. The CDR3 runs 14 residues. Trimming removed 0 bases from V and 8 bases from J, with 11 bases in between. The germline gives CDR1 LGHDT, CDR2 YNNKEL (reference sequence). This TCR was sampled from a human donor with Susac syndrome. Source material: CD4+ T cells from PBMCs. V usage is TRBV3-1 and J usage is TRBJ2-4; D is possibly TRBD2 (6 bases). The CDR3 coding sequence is TGTGCCAGCAGCCAAGATACGGCTAGCGACATTCAGTACTTC. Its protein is CASSQDTASDIQYF.